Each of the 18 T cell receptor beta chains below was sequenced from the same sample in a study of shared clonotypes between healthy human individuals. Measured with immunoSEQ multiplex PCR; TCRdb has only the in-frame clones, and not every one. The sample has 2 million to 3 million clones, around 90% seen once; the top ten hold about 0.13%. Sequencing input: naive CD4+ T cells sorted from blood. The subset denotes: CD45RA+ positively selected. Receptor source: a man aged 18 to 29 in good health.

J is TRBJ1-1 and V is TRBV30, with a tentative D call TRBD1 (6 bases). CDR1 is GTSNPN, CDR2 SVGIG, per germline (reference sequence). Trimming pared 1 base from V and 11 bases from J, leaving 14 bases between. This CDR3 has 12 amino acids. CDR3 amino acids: CAWSGTAKAAFF. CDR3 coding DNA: TGTGCCTGGAGTGGGACAGCCAAGGCGGCTTTCTTT.

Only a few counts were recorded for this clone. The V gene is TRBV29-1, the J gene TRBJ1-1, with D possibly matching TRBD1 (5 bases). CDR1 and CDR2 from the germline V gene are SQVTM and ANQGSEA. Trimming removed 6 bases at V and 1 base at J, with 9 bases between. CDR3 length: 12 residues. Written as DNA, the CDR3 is TGCAGCGTAGCGACAGCGAACACTGAAGCTTTCTTT. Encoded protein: CSVATANTEAFF.

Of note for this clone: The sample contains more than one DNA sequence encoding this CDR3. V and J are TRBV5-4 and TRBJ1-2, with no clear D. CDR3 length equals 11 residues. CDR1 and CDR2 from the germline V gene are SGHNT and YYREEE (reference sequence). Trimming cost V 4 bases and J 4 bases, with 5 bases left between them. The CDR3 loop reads CASSGGYGYTF. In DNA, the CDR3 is TGTGCCAGCAGCGGCGGCTATGGCTACACCTTC.

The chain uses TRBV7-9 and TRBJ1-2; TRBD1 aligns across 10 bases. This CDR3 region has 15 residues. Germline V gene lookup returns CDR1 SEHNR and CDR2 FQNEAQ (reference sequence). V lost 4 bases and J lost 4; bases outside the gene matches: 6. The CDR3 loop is CASSSGQGGFYGYTF. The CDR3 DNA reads TGTGCCAGCAGCTCCGGACAGGGGGGGTTCTATGGCTACACCTTC.

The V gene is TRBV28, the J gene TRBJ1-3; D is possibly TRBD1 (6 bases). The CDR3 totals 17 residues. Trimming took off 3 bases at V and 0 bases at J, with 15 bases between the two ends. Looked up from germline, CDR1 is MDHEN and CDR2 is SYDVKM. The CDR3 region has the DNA TGTGCCAGCAGTTTGCCGTTGACAGGTAGCTCTGGAAACACCATATATTTT. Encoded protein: CASSLPLTGSSGNTIYF. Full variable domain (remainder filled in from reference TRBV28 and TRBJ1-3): DVKVTQSSRYLVKRTGEKVFLECVQDMDHENMFWYRQDPGLGLRLIYFSYDVKMKEKGDIPEGYSVSREKKERFSLILESASTNQTSMYLCASSLPLTGSSGNTIYFGEGSWLTVV.

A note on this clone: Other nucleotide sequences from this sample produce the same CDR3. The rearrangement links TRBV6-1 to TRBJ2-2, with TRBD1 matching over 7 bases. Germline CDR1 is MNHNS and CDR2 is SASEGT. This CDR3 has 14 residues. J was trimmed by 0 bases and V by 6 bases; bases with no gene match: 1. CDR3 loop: CASRGTANTGELFF. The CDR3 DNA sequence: TGTGCCAGCAGGGGGACAGCGAACACCGGGGAGCTGTTTTTT.

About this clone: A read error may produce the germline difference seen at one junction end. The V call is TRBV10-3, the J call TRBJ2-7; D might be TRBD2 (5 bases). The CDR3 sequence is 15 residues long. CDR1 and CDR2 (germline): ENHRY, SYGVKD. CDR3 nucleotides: TGTGCCATCAGCGAGTCTAGCACTTCCTCCTACGAGCAGTACTTC. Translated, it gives CAISESSTSSYEQYF.

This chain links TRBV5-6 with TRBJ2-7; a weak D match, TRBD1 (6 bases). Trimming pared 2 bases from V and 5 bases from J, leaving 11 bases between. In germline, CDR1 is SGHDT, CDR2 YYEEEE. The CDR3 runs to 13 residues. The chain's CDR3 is CASSFPTGNEQYF. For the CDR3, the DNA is TGTGCCAGCAGCTTCCCAACAGGGAACGAGCAGTACTTC. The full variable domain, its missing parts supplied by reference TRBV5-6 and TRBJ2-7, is DAGVTQSPTHLIKTRGQQVTLRCSPKSGHDTVSWYQQALGQGPQFIFQYYEEEERQRGNFPDRFSGHQFPNYSSELNVNALLLGDSALYLCASSFPTGNEQYFGPGTRLTVT.

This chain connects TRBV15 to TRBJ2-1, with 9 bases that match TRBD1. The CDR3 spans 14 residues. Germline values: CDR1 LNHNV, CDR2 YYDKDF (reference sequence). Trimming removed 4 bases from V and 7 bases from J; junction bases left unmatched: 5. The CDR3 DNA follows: TGTGCCACCAGCACCCGACAGGGGGGGAATGAGCAGTTCTTC. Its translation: CATSTRQGGNEQFF.

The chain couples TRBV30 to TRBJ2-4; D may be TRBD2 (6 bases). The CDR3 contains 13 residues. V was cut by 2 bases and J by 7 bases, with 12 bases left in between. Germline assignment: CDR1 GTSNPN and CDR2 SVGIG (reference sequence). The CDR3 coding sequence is TGTGCCTGGAGTCGGGGGTACGGGAACATTCAGTACTTC. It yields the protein CAWSRGYGNIQYF.

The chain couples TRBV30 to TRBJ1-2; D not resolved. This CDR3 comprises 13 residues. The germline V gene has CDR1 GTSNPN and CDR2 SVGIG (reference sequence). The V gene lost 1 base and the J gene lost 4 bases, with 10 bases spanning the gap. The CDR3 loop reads CAWSAGELYGYTF. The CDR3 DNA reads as TGTGCCTGGAGTGCGGGAGAACTCTATGGCTACACCTTC.

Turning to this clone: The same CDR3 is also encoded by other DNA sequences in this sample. CDR3 in DNA: TGTGCCATCAGTGAGTCGGAGGGATATGGCTACACCTTC. Translated, it gives CAISESEGYGYTF. This chain connects TRBV10-3 to TRBJ1-2; D is unresolved. Trimming shortened V by 0 bases and J by 5 bases, and 7 bases separated the two germline ends. Per germline, CDR1 ENHRY and CDR2 SYGVKD. The CDR3 runs to 13 residues.

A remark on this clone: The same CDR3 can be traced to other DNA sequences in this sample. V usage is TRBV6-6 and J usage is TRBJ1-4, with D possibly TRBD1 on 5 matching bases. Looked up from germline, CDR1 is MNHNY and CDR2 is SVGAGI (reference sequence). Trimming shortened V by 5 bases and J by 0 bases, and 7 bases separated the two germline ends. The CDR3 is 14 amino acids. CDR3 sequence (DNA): TGTGCCAGCAGTCGGGGGGCAACTAATGAAAAACTGTTTTTT. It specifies CASSRGATNEKLFF.

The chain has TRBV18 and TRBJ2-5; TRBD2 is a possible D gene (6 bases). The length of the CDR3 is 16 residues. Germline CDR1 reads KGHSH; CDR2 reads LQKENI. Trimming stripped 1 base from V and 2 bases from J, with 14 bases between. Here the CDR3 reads CASSPLGSREQETQYF. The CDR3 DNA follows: TGTGCCAGCTCACCACTTGGCTCCCGGGAGCAAGAGACCCAGTACTTC.

The DNA for the CDR3 is TGTGCCAGCAGCTACGACACTCCTAACTATGGCTACACCTTC. Translating gives CASSYDTPNYGYTF. The rearrangement uses TRBV7-9 and TRBJ1-2; D is undetermined. The length of the CDR3 is 14 residues. The germline V gene has CDR1 SEHNR and CDR2 FQNEAQ (reference sequence). V shed 4 bases and J shed 0 bases, with 9 bases lying between them.

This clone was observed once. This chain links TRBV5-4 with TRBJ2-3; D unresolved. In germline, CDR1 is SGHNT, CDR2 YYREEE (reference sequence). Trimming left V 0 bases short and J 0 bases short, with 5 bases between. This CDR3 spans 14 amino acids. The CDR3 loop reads CASSLEPSTDTQYF. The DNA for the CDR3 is TGTGCCAGCAGCTTGGAGCCGAGCACAGATACGCAGTATTTT.

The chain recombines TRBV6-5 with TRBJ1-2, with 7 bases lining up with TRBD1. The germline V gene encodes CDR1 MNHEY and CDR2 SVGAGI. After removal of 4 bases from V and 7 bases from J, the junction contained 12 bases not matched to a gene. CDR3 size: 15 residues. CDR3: CASSSLGQGEAGYTF. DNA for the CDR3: TGTGCCAGCAGTTCCCTGGGGCAGGGGGAGGCTGGCTACACCTTC.

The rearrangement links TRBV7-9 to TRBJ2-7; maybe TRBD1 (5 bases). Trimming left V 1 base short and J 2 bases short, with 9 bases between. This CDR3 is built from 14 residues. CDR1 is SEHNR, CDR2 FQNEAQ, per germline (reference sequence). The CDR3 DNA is TGTGCCAGCAGCTTAGGACAGCTGGCCTACGAGCAGTACTTC. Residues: CASSLGQLAYEQYF.